These 24 T cell receptor beta chains came from one sample sequenced in a study of OX40 agonist ivuxolimab in advanced cancers. Sequencing was performed with immunoSEQ multiplex PCR; in TCRdb, only in-frame clones are kept and a portion is missing. The sample shows about 43,000 clones, around 84% of them seen only once. Sample: CD4+ or CD8+ T cells sorted from blood, taken in a trial of the OX40 agonist ivuxolimab. The receptors stem from an adult with an advanced solid tumor such as melanoma, head and neck, liver or kidney cancer.

Remarks on this clone: Compared with germline, one end of the junction differs, possibly owing to a read error. V usage is TRBV2 and J usage is TRBJ2-7, with 15 bases identical to TRBD2. The CDR3 sequence is 16 residues long. Per germline, CDR1 SNHLY and CDR2 FYNNEI. CDR3 protein: CASRGTSGRSSHEQYF. CDR3 coding DNA: TGTGCCAGCAGGGGGACTAGCGGGAGGTCCTCCCACGAGCAGTACTTC.

The V call is TRBV5-8, the J call TRBJ2-7; D gene uncertain. V was clipped by 2 bases and J by 2 bases, with 11 bases between them. The CDR3 consists of 14 residues. Germline CDR1 SGHTS, CDR2 YDEGEE. The CDR3 is CASSFITQTYEQYF. In DNA, the CDR3 is TGTGCCAGCAGCTTCATCACCCAAACCTACGAGCAGTACTTC.

The chain uses TRBV19 and TRBJ2-1; no clear D gene. This CDR3 spans 15 amino acids. Germline assignment: CDR1 LNHDA and CDR2 SQIVND (reference sequence). Trimming pared 3 bases from V and 0 bases from J, leaving 9 bases between. The CDR3 bases are TGTGCCAGTAGTATCAAGAGGAGCTCCTACAATGAGCAGTTCTTC. This sequence encodes CASSIKRSSYNEQFF.

The V gene is TRBV9, the J gene TRBJ2-5; either TRBD1 or TRBD2 may supply D (6 bases each). The CDR3 runs 15 residues. Germline CDR1 and CDR2: SGDLS and YYNGEE. Trimming left V 0 bases short and J 4 bases short, with 13 bases between. CDR3 sequence: CASSVARGVGETQYF. The CDR3, as DNA: TGTGCCAGCAGCGTAGCTAGGGGGGTGGGAGAGACCCAGTACTTC.

This chain links TRBV9 with TRBJ2-3; TRBD1 matches at 7 bases. The CDR3 is 15 amino acids. The V segment lost 3 bases and the J segment 1 base; nucleotides outside the gene matches: 5. Germline V gene sequence: CDR1 SGDLS, CDR2 YYNGEE. For the CDR3, the DNA is TGTGCCAGCAGCGGCACAGGGGCCCGCACAGATACGCAGTATTTT. Its protein is CASSGTGARTDTQYF.

The rearrangement joins TRBV7-9 to TRBJ1-6; a weak D match, TRBD1 (5 bases). This CDR3 has 14 amino acids. CDR1 and CDR2 (germline): SEHNR, FQNEAQ (reference sequence). The V end was cut by 0 bases, the J end by 6 bases, with 6 bases between. The CDR3, as DNA: TGTGCCAGCAGCTTAGCCCAGGGTAATTCACCCCTCCACTTT. Translated: CASSLAQGNSPLHF.

The chain combines TRBV9 with TRBJ2-5, with 7 bases aligning to TRBD2. The length of the CDR3 is 16 residues. Germline CDR1 and CDR2: SGDLS and YYNGEE. The ends lost 1 base at V and 2 bases at J; junction bases unmatched: 8. The CDR3 is CASSVYLQGGQETQYF. The CDR3 DNA reads as TGTGCCAGCAGCGTATATTTGCAGGGAGGGCAAGAGACCCAGTACTTC.

J is TRBJ2-7 and V is TRBV4-1; TRBD1 might be the D (6 bases). The V and J ends lost 1 base and 1 base respectively, with 11 bases between them. The CDR3 extends over 15 amino acids. From germline, CDR1 is MGHRA and CDR2 YSYEKL. CDR3 sequence (DNA): TGCGCCAGCAGCCAAGTGTGGCAGGGGTCCTACGAGCAGTACTTC. The encoded protein is CASSQVWQGSYEQYF.

J is TRBJ2-2 and V is TRBV5-8; 9 nucleotides match TRBD1. The germline gives CDR1 SGHTS, CDR2 YDEGEE. The V gene end was trimmed by 3 bases and the J gene end by 5 bases; junction bases not matched to a gene: 5. The CDR3 totals 15 residues. The CDR3 nucleotides read TGTGCCAGCAGCTGGGGGACAGGGTTTACCGGGGAGCTGTTTTTT. This encodes CASSWGTGFTGELFF.

The chain carries TRBV7-9 and TRBJ2-5; 7 nucleotides line up with TRBD2. V shed 1 base, J shed 5 bases, and the junction held 4 bases outside the gene matches. This CDR3 spans 14 amino acids. Per the germline V gene, CDR1 is SEHNR and CDR2 is FQNEAQ (reference sequence). CDR3 residues: CASSLVAGHETQYF. In nucleotides, the CDR3 is TGTGCCAGCAGCTTAGTAGCGGGCCACGAGACCCAGTACTTC.

This clone was seen only a few times. The chain links TRBV9 to TRBJ2-2; 8 bases line up with TRBD1. Germline V lookup: CDR1 SGDLS, CDR2 YYNGEE. The CDR3 is 16 amino acids. The J segment lost 3 bases and the V segment lost 2 bases, leaving 6 bases of the junction unmatched. CDR3 region: CASSVGNRGYTGELFF. CDR3 nucleotides: TGTGCCAGCAGCGTGGGCAACAGGGGGTACACCGGGGAGCTGTTTTTT.

By share, this clone counts as medium-sized. The chain couples TRBV4-2 to TRBJ1-2, with D unclear. Trimming pared 0 bases from V and 8 bases from J, leaving 19 bases between. Per germline, CDR1 LGHNA and CDR2 YNFKEQ. The CDR3 is 16 amino acids. DNA for the CDR3: TGTGCCAGCAGCCAAGAGTTAGGGCGGACTTTGGAAGGCTACACCTTC. This encodes CASSQELGRTLEGYTF.

This chain links TRBV6-4 with TRBJ2-4; D is ambiguous. Trimming removed 5 bases at V and 4 bases at J, with 18 bases between. Germline values: CDR1 MRHNA, CDR2 SNTAGT. The CDR3 loop spans 16 amino acids. CDR3 sequence reads: CASSSPLTEIKNIQYF. For the CDR3, the DNA is TGTGCCAGCAGTTCCCCGTTGACTGAAATTAAAAACATTCAGTACTTC.

The table lists this clone with a count of one. A read error may account for a junction end that differs from germline. The V and J genes are TRBV13 and TRBJ1-5; D possibly corresponds to TRBD1 (6 bases). The length of the CDR3 is 14 residues. Looked up from germline, CDR1 is PRHDT and CDR2 is FYEKMQ (reference sequence). In DNA form, the CDR3 reads TGTGCCAGCAGCCTAGGGGGGGCTAGACAGCCCCAGCATTTT. It codes for CASSLGGARQPQHF.

This CDR3 is CAWDPGRNQPQHF. CDR3 in DNA: TGTGCCTGGGACCCTGGACGGAATCAGCCCCAGCATTTT. This chain connects TRBV30 to TRBJ1-5; no firm D call. Trimming shortened V by 5 bases and J by 4 bases, and 12 bases separated the two germline ends. The CDR3 is made up of 13 amino acids. CDR1 is GTSNPN and CDR2 is SVGIG in the germline V gene (reference sequence).

The rearrangement joins TRBV7-2 to TRBJ2-7, with 8 positions matching TRBD1. CDR1 and CDR2 (germline): SGHTA, FQGNSA. V lost 4 bases to trimming and J lost 3 bases; unmatched junction nucleotides: 5. The length of the CDR3 is 14 residues. Here the CDR3 DNA reads TGTGCCAGCAGCTACTCCGGGACAGGCTACGAGCAGTACTTC. Translating it yields CASSYSGTGYEQYF.

V is TRBV9 and J is TRBJ1-1; 7 nucleotides agree with TRBD1. Germline lookup yields CDR1 SGDLS and CDR2 YYNGEE. This CDR3 region has 16 residues. V lost 2 bases, J lost 1 base, and 8 bases stayed unmatched. CDR3 in DNA: TGTGCCAGCAGCGTGTCCCGGGACAGATCGAACACTGAAGCTTTCTTT. Its translation is CASSVSRDRSNTEAFF.

The V gene is TRBV15, the J gene TRBJ1-3; D unresolved. Germline assignment: CDR1 LNHNV and CDR2 YYDKDF (reference sequence). Trimming pared 3 bases from V and 0 bases from J, leaving 12 bases between. This CDR3 spans 16 amino acids. This CDR3 reads CATSRRRPGSGNTIYF. Written as DNA, the CDR3 is TGTGCCACCAGCAGGAGGAGGCCAGGCTCTGGAAACACCATATATTTT. Looking up the rest from reference TRBV15 and TRBJ1-3 gives the full variable domain: DAMVIQNPRYQVTQFGKPVTLSCSQTLNHNVMYWYQQKSSQAPKLLFHYYDKDFNNEADTPDNFQSRRPNTSFCFLDIRSPGLGDTAMYLCATSRRRPGSGNTIYFGEGSWLTVV.

The genes are TRBV28 and TRBJ1-5; D not resolved. V lost 3 bases, J lost 4 bases, and 7 bases lay in between. CDR3 length: 13 amino acids. In germline, CDR1 is MDHEN, CDR2 SYDVKM. CDR3 loop: CASSLLVNQPQHF. CDR3 coding DNA: TGTGCCAGCAGTTTGTTAGTTAATCAGCCCCAGCATTTT.

The table lists this clone with a few counts. The V gene is TRBV6-1, the J gene TRBJ2-3; the D gene is possibly TRBD2 (5 bases). Trimming stripped 4 bases from V and 11 bases from J, with 19 bases between. The CDR3 has 14 amino acids. Germline V gene data show CDR1 as MNHNS and CDR2 as SASEGT. The CDR3 here is CASSALAPPEGQYF. In DNA form, the CDR3 reads TGTGCCAGCAGTGCTTTGGCTCCTCCTGAGGGGCAGTATTTT.

This clone was detected only once. This chain uses TRBV4-1 with TRBJ1-2, with a weak D call TRBD1 (5 bases). Trimming took off 0 bases at V and 5 bases at J, with 19 bases between the two ends. CDR1 MGHRA and CDR2 YSYEKL come from the germline V gene. This CDR3 comprises 17 residues. CDR3: CASSQDGGAGRRYGYTF. In DNA, the CDR3 is TGCGCCAGCAGCCAAGATGGAGGGGCAGGCCGTCGGTATGGCTACACCTTC.

This chain links TRBV27 with TRBJ2-2; no reliable D call. This CDR3 has 14 amino acids. The V gene's germline CDR1 is MNHEY and CDR2 SMNVEV (reference sequence). Trimming removed 6 bases at V and 3 bases at J, with 11 bases between. CDR3 DNA: TGTGCCAGCAGGACGGGTGGTTACACCGGGGAGCTGTTTTTT. It yields the protein CASRTGGYTGELFF.

This chain joins TRBV5-4 and TRBJ2-3; 7 bases match TRBD2. With 1 base clipped from V and 1 base from J, the junction kept 6 bases outside the gene matches. Germline V lookup: CDR1 SGHNT, CDR2 YYREEE (reference sequence). This CDR3 has 16 residues. CDR3 in DNA: TGTGCCAGCAGCTTGAGGCGGGAGATACGCACAGATACGCAGTATTTT. It specifies CASSLRREIRTDTQYF.

This clone was picked up one time. This chain joins TRBV4-3 and TRBJ1-1; D not certain. This CDR3 region has 14 residues. Germline V gene sequence: CDR1 LGHNA, CDR2 YSLEER. The V gene lost 6 bases and the J gene lost 5 bases, with 16 bases spanning the gap. In DNA form, the CDR3 reads TGCGCCAGCAGTCCCCGGGGATTGAGAACTGAAGCTTTCTTT. Its protein is CASSPRGLRTEAFF.